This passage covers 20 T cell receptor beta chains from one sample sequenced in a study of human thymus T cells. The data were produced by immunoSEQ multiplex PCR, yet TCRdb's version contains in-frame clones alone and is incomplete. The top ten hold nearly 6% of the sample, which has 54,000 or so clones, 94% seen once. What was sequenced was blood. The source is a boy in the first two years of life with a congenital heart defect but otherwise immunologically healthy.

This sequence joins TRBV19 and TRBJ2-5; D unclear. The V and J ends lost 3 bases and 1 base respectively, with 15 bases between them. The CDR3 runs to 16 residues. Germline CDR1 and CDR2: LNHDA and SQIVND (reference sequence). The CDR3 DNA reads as TGTGCCAGTAGTATCCTGAACAACTACTTCCAAGAGACCCAGTACTTC. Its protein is CASSILNNYFQETQYF.

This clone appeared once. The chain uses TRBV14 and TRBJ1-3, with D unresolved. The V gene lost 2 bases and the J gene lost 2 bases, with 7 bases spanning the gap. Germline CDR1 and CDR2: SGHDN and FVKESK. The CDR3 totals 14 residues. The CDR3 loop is CASSQFTPGNTIYF. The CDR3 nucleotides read TGTGCCAGCAGCCAATTCACTCCTGGAAACACCATATATTTT.

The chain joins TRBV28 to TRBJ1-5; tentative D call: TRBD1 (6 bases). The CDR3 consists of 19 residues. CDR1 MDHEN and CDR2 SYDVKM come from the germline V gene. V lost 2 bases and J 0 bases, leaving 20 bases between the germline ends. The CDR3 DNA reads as TGTGCCAGCAGTTTAGTTACCTTTACAGGGCCCTATAGCAATCAGCCCCAGCATTTT. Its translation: CASSLVTFTGPYSNQPQHF.

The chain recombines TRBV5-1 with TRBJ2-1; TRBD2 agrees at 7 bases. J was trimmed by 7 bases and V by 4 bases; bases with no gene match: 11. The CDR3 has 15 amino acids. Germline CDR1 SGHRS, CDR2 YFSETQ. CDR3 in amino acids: CASSLQPSGENEQFF. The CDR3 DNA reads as TGCGCCAGCAGCCTTCAACCTAGCGGTGAGAATGAGCAGTTCTTC.

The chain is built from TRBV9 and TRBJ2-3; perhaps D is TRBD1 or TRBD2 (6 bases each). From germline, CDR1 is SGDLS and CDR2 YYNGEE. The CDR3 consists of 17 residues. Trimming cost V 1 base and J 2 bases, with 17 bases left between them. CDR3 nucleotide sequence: TGTGCCAGCAGCGTAACCTTTAGGGGGGCCTTCACAGATACGCAGTATTTT. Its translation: CASSVTFRGAFTDTQYF. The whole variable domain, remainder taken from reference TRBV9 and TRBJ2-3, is DSGVTQTPKHLITATGQRVTLRCSPRSGDLSVYWYQQSLDQGLQFLIQYYNGEERAKGNILERFSAQQFPDLHSELNLSSLELGDSALYFCASSVTFRGAFTDTQYFGPGTRLTVL.

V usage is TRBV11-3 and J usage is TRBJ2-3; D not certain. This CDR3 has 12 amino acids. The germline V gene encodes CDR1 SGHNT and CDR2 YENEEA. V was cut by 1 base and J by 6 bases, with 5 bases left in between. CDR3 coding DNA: TGTGCCAGCAGCTTAGGTGGGGATACGCAGTATTTT. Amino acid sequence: CASSLGGDTQYF. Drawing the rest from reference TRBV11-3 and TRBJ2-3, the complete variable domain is EAGVVQSPRYKIIEKKQPVAFWCNPISGHNTLYWYLQNLGQGPELLIRYENEEAVDDSQLPKDRFSAERLKGVDSTLKIQPAELGDSAVYLCASSLGGDTQYFGPGTRLTVL.

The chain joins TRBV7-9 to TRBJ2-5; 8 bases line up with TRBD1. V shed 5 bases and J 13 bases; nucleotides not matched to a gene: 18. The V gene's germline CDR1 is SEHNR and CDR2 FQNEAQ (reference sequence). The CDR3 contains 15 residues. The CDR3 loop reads CASSGHSDREGPRYF. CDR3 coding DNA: TGTGCCAGCAGCGGACACTCGGACAGGGAAGGGCCTAGGTACTTC.

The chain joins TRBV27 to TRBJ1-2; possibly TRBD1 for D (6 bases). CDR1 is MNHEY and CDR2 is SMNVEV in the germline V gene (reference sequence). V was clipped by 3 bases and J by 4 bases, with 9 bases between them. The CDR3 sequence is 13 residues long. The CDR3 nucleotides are TGTGCCAGCAGTTTCGGGGGGCCCTATGGCTACACCTTC. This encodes CASSFGGPYGYTF.

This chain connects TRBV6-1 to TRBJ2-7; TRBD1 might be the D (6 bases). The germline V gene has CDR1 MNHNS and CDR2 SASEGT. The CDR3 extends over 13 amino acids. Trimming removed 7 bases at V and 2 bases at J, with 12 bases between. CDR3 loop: CASTRTAPYEQYF. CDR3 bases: TGTGCCAGCACCCGGACAGCCCCCTACGAGCAGTACTTC.

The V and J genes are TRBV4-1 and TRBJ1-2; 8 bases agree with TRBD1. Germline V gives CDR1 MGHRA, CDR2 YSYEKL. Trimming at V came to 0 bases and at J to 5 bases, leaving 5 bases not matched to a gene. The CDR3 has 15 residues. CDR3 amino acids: CASSQDGTGNYGYTF. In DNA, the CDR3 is TGCGCCAGCAGCCAAGACGGGACAGGAAATTATGGCTACACCTTC.

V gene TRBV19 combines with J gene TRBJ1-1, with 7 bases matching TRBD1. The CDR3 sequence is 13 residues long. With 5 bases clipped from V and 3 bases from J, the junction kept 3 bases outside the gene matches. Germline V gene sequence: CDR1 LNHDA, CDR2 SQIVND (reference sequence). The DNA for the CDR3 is TGTGCCAGTAGTTCCGACAGGGACACTGAAGCTTTCTTT. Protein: CASSSDRDTEAFF.

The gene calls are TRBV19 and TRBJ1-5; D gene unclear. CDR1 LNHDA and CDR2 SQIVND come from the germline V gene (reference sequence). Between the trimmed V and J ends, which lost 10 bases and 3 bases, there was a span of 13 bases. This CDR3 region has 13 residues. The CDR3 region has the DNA TGTGCCACTGCAGGACGTATCAATCAGCCCCAGCATTTT. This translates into CATAGRINQPQHF.

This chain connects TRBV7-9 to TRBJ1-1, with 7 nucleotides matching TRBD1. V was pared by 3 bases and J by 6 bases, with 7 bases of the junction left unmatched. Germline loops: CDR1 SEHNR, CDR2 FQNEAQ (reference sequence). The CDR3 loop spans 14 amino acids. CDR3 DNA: TGTGCCAGCAGCTTGAGACAGGGTTGGTCTGAAGCTTTCTTT. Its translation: CASSLRQGWSEAFF.

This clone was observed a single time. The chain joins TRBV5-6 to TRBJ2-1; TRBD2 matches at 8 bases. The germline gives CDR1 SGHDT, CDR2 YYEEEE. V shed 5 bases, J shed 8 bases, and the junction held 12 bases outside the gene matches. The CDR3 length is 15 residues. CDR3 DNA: TGTGCCAGCAGACCACGCACCAGCGGGAGTTATGAGCAGTTCTTC. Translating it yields CASRPRTSGSYEQFF.

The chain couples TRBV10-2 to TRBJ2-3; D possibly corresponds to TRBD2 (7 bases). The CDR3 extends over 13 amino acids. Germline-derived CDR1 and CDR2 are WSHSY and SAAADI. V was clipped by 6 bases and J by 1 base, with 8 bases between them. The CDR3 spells CASRGGGTDTQYF. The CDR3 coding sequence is TGCGCCAGCAGAGGGGGGGGCACAGATACGCAGTATTTT.

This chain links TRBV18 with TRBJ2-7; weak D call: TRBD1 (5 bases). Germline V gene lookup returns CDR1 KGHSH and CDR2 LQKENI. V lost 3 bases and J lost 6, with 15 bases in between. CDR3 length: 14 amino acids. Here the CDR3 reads CASSPTPVTGEQYF. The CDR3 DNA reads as TGTGCCAGCTCACCGACGCCAGTAACAGGCGAGCAGTACTTC.

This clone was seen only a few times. In DNA, the CDR3 is TGCACCAGCAGACAGGGGGCGCCTCATTCACCCCTCCACTTT. As protein: CTSRQGAPHSPLHF. The chain uses TRBV1 and TRBJ1-6; the table names TRBD1, a call not compared with the DNA. TRBV1 is an annotated pseudogene. This CDR3 region has 14 residues.

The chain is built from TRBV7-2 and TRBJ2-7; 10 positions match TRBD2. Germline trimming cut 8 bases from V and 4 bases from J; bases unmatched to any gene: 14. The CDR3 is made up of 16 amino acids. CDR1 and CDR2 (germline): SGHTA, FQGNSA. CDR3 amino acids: CASERRVGTSDYEQYF. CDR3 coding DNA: TGTGCCAGCGAACGAAGGGTTGGGACTAGCGATTACGAGCAGTACTTC. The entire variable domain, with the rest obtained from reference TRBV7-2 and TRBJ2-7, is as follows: GAGVSQSPSNKVTEKGKDVELRCDPISGHTALYWYRQSLGQGLEFLIYFQGNSAPDKSGLPSDRFSAERTGGSVSTLTIQRTQQEDSAVYLCASERRVGTSDYEQYFGPGTRLTVT.

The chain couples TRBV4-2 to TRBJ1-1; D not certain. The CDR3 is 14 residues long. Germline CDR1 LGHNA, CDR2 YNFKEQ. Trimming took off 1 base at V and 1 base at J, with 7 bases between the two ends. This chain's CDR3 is CASSQGNTNTEAFF. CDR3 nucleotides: TGTGCCAGCAGCCAAGGGAATACGAACACTGAAGCTTTCTTT.

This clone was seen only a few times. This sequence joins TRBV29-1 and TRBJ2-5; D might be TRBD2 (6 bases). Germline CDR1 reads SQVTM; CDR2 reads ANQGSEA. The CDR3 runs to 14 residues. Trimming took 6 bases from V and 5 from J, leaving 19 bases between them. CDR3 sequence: CSVGGASKWETQYF. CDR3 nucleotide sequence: TGCAGCGTGGGGGGTGCCAGTAAGTGGGAGACCCAGTACTTC.